The 15 T cell receptor beta chains listed next were all sequenced from one sample in a study of radiation and T cells in renal cell carcinoma. Regarding time point: baseline pretreatment blood. Treatment in this sample: 15 Gy SBRT to primary tumor, nephrectomy 4 weeks later. This table comes from immunoSEQ multiplex PCR, and its TCRdb copy is limited to in-frame clones, with some not included. Among about 130,000 clones listed, about 88% were seen once. Sequencing was performed on blood, taken from a patient whose treatment included radiotherapy and nephrectomy. All receptors come from a woman between 50 and 59 years old with renal cell carcinoma.

The rearrangement uses TRBV5-1 and TRBJ2-1, with D hard to call. Germline CDR1 and CDR2: SGHRS and YFSETQ. CDR3 length: 16 residues. Deletions cut 0 bases from V and 0 bases from J, with 10 bases between. Written as DNA, the CDR3 is TGCGCCAGCAGCTTGGCTGACCCGGGCTCCTACAATGAGCAGTTCTTC. Translated: CASSLADPGSYNEQFF.

The chain carries TRBV5-1 and TRBJ1-6, with D possibly being TRBD1 (6 bases). V lost 1 base and J lost 8, with 16 bases in between. CDR1 and CDR2 (germline): SGHRS, YFSETQ. The CDR3 is 16 residues long. Written as DNA, the CDR3 is TGCGCCAGCAGCTTGTCGGCAGGGGATCCGTATTCACCCCTCCACTTT. Its translation is CASSLSAGDPYSPLHF. Full variable domain (missing parts from reference TRBV5-1 and TRBJ1-6): KAGVTQTPRYLIKTRGQQVTLSCSPISGHRSVSWYQQTPGQGLQFLFEYFSETQRNKGNFPGRFSGRQFSNSRSEMNVSTLELGDSALYLCASSLSAGDPYSPLHFGNGTRLTVT.

The rearrangement joins TRBV7-2 to TRBJ2-5; D unclear. CDR1 SGHTA and CDR2 FQGNSA come from the germline V gene. There are 12 residues in the CDR3. V lost 5 bases and J 4 bases, leaving 8 bases between the germline ends. Here the CDR3 reads CASSPYLETQYF. The CDR3 DNA follows: TGTGCCAGCAGCCCGTACTTAGAGACCCAGTACTTC.

The chain recombines TRBV4-1 with TRBJ1-1, with D perhaps TRBD1 (5 bases). V was cut by 1 base and J by 5 bases, with 11 bases left in between. Germline CDR1 MGHRA, CDR2 YSYEKL. This CDR3 spans 14 amino acids. For the CDR3, the DNA is TGCGCCAGCAGCCAAGTTTCAGGGTTTACTGAAGCTTTCTTT. This encodes CASSQVSGFTEAFF.

The chain is built from TRBV4-2 and TRBJ2-1; the D gene is possibly TRBD1 (5 bases). CDR1 is LGHNA and CDR2 is YNFKEQ in the germline V gene. CDR3 length equals 12 residues. The germline V and J ends were trimmed by 1 base and 8 bases, with 6 bases remaining between them. CDR3 loop: CASSQARDEQFF. DNA for the CDR3: TGTGCCAGCAGCCAAGCCAGGGATGAGCAGTTCTTC.

The chain joins TRBV7-2 to TRBJ1-1, with 8 bases fitting TRBD1. Germline V gene sequence: CDR1 SGHTA, CDR2 FQGNSA. This CDR3 region has 18 residues. V lost 5 bases and J lost 5; bases outside the gene matches: 19. CDR3 DNA: TGTGCCAGCAGCCCCCCCGGGGGACAGGCCCTAATGGGGACTGAAGCTTTCTTT. This translates into CASSPPGGQALMGTEAFF.

This chain joins TRBV13 and TRBJ2-3, with 7 positions matching TRBD2. J gave up 0 bases and V 0 bases, and 0 bases lay outside the gene matches. From germline, CDR1 is PRHDT and CDR2 FYEKMQ (reference sequence). CDR3 length equals 15 residues. CDR3 residues: CASSLGGGSTDTQYF. As DNA, the CDR3 is TGTGCCAGCAGCTTAGGCGGGGGGAGCACAGATACGCAGTATTTT.

The chain has TRBV6-6 and TRBJ2-2; 9 bases align to TRBD1. Trimming took 6 bases from V and 5 from J; bases not matched to a gene: 7. The CDR3 runs 15 residues. Germline-derived CDR1 and CDR2 are MNHNY and SVGAGI (reference sequence). CDR3 DNA sequence: TGTGCCAGCAGACCGGGACAGGGTATTACCGGGGAGCTGTTTTTT. Protein sequence: CASRPGQGITGELFF.

The chain couples TRBV6-6 to TRBJ2-7, with TRBD1 identical over 9 bases. J was trimmed by 3 bases and V by 5 bases; bases with no gene match: 8. CDR1 is MNHNY, CDR2 SVGAGI, per germline (reference sequence). CDR3 size: 15 residues. The CDR3 reads CASSPGTGISYEQYF. CDR3 coding DNA: TGTGCCAGCAGTCCCGGGACAGGGATTAGCTACGAGCAGTACTTC.

This chain connects TRBV18 to TRBJ1-4; 10 nucleotides align to TRBD1. Trimming removed 0 bases from V and 8 bases from J; junction bases left unmatched: 6. Per the germline V gene, CDR1 is KGHSH and CDR2 is LQKENI. The CDR3 is 16 residues long. CDR3 loop: CASSPPRQGAWEKLFF. CDR3 coding DNA: TGTGCCAGCTCACCACCCCGACAGGGGGCATGGGAAAAACTGTTTTTT.

The rearrangement uses TRBV29-1 and TRBJ1-4; D unclear. Germline V gene data show CDR1 as SQVTM and CDR2 as ANQGSEA. Trimming cost V 5 bases and J 8 bases, with 6 bases left between them. The CDR3 covers 10 residues. DNA of the CDR3: TGCAGCGTTCTGGGGGAAAAACTGTTTTTT. Translated, it gives CSVLGEKLFF.

V usage is TRBV19 and J usage is TRBJ1-6, with D possibly matching TRBD1 (5 bases). The V end lost 3 bases, the J end lost 7 bases, and 10 bases lay between the germline ends. Germline lookup yields CDR1 LNHDA and CDR2 SQIVND (reference sequence). This CDR3 spans 14 amino acids. The CDR3 reads CASSIREFNSPLHF. Here the CDR3 DNA reads TGTGCCAGTAGTATCAGGGAGTTCAATTCACCCCTCCACTTT.

The rearrangement links TRBV7-9 to TRBJ1-4, with D perhaps TRBD1 (6 bases). This CDR3 comprises 14 residues. Trimming pared 5 bases from V and 3 bases from J, leaving 10 bases between. Germline lookup yields CDR1 SEHNR and CDR2 FQNEAQ (reference sequence). The CDR3 sequence: CASSRDRSNEKLFF. Here the CDR3 DNA reads TGTGCCAGCAGCCGCGACAGGTCTAATGAAAAACTGTTTTTT.

This clone was detected only once. The rearrangement uses TRBV2 and TRBJ1-5, with a weak D call TRBD1 (6 bases). Per the germline V gene, CDR1 is SNHLY and CDR2 is FYNNEI. The CDR3 spans 15 residues. V lost 8 bases, J lost 2 bases, and 16 bases lay in between. CDR3 sequence: CASLGGGRGNQPQHF. The CDR3 coding sequence is TGTGCCAGCCTCGGGGGGGGCAGGGGCAATCAGCCCCAGCATTTT.

V is TRBV29-1 and J is TRBJ2-7, with TRBD1 matching 8 bases. V was pared by 5 bases and J by 1 base, with 7 bases of the junction left unmatched. This CDR3 contains 14 residues. Germline assignment: CDR1 SQVTM and CDR2 ANQGSEA. The CDR3 loop reads CSVMDREISYEQYF. The CDR3, as DNA: TGCAGCGTTATGGACAGGGAAATATCCTACGAGCAGTACTTC.